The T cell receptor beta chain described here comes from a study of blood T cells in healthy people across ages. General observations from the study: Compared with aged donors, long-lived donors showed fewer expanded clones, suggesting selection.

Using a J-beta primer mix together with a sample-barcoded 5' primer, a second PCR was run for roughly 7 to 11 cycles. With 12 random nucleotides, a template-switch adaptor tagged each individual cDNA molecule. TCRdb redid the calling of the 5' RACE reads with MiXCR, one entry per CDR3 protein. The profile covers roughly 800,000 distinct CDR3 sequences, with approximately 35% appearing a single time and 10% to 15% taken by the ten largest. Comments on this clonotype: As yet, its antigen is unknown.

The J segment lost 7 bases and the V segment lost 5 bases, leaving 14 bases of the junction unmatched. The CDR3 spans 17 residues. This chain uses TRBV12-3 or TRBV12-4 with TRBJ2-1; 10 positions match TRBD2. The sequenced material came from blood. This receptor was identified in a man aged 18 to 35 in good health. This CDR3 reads CASSRLPLAGEMNEQFF. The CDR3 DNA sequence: TGTGCCAGCAGTCGATTACCCCTAGCGGGGGAGATGAATGAGCAGTTCTTC.